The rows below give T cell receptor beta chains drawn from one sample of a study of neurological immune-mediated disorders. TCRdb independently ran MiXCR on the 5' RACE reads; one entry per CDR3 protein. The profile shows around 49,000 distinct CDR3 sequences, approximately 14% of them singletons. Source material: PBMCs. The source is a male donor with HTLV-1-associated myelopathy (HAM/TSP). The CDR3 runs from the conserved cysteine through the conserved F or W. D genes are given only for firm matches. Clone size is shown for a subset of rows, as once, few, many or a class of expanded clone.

TGCGCCAGCAGCAACCTAGCGGGGGGCCGTATCACAGATACGCAGTATTTT	CASSNLAGGRITDTQYF	TRBV5-1	TRBD2	many	TRBJ2-3
TGTGCCAGCACATCTAGCGGGGGGGCCACAGATACGCAGTATTTT	CASTSSGGATDTQYF	TRBV12-3/TRBV12-4	TRBD2	many	TRBJ2-3
TGCAGTGCCGCTCGGGGCTTGGGAGAGACCCAGTACTTC	CSAARGLGETQYF	TRBV20-1	NA	many	TRBJ2-5
TGCAGTGCTAGAGAGGGGACTACTAATGAAAAACTGTTTTTT	CSAREGTTNEKLFF	TRBV20-1	NA	many	TRBJ1-4
TGCAGTGCCGTCGACTGGACCTATAGCAATCAGCCCCAGCATTTT	CSAVDWTYSNQPQHF	TRBV20-1	NA	medium-sized	TRBJ1-5
TGTGCCACCAGCAGAACCCAGGGGAACAATCAGCCCCAGCATTTT	CATSRTQGNNQPQHF	TRBV15	NA	NA	TRBJ1-5
TGCAGTGCTAGTCCCCTCCCTGGGGGAGCTTTCTTT	CSASPLPGGAFF	TRBV20-1	NA	few	TRBJ1-1
TGTGCCAGCAGGAGTGTTGTGAAGGACCTCTATGGCTACACCTTC	CASRSVVKDLYGYTF	TRBV12-3/TRBV12-4	NA	many	TRBJ1-2
TGTGCCAGCAGCCCCCGCCGGGAAACCTACAATGAGCAGTTCTTC	CASSPRRETYNEQFF	TRBV7-2	NA	NA	TRBJ2-1
TGCAGTGCTGAGGGACACCTGAGGGGACAAGCTTTCTTT	CSAEGHLRGQAFF	TRBV20-1	NA	many	TRBJ1-1
TGCGCCAGCAGCCAACTGGCGGGGAGCTCCTACGAGCAGTACTTC	CASSQLAGSSYEQYF	TRBV4-3	NA	NA	TRBJ2-7
TGTGCCATCAGTGAGTCGGCGGGACAGGGGCCCTCTGGGGCCAACGTCCTGACTTTC	CAISESAGQGPSGANVLTF	TRBV10-3	TRBD1	many	TRBJ2-6
TGTGCCAGCAGACAGGGCAGGGAGGCTGGAAACACCATATATTTT	CASRQGREAGNTIYF	TRBV7-9	NA	NA	TRBJ1-3
TGCGCCAGTAGCAACCTCGGGAGTTACAATGAGCAGTTCTTC	CASSNLGSYNEQFF	TRBV5-1	NA	NA	TRBJ2-1
TGCAGTGCTAGAGATACTGGCCAAACAGATACGCAGTATTTT	CSARDTGQTDTQYF	TRBV20-1	NA	many	TRBJ2-3
TGCGCCAGCAGCCGGGGACAGGGCAAGAATGAGCAGTTCTTC	CASSRGQGKNEQFF	TRBV5-1	TRBD1	many	TRBJ2-1
TGCGCCAGCAGTGACGTTACAGTAGCGGGGGGAACGGATACGCAGTATTTT	CASSDVTVAGGTDTQYF	TRBV10-1	TRBD2	many	TRBJ2-3
TGTGCCAGCAGTCTATCGGACAACTATGGCTACACCTTC	CASSLSDNYGYTF	TRBV7-9	NA	many	TRBJ1-2
TGCAGTGCTAGTGCTGGACAGGTTTATGGCTACACCTTC	CSASAGQVYGYTF	TRBV20-1	TRBD1	many	TRBJ1-2
TGCAGTGCTAGAGATCAGTCGGAGGGGCAGGCCTATGGCTACACCTTC	CSARDQSEGQAYGYTF	TRBV20-1	NA	many	TRBJ1-2
TGTGCCAGCACTGGGGGGCGGGGGTCCTACGAGCAGTACTTC	CASTGGRGSYEQYF	TRBV2	NA	few	TRBJ2-7
TGCGCCAGCAGCTTGGGGCCTAGTGGAAATGAGCAGTTCTTC	CASSLGPSGNEQFF	TRBV5-1	NA	many	TRBJ2-1
TGTGCCAGCAGCTTAGTGGGGGGGGGCAATCAGCCCCAGCATTTT	CASSLVGGGNQPQHF	TRBV7-2	NA	many	TRBJ1-5
TGCAGTGCTAGTCCGTCATTGAGAGGGATTTCACCCCTCCACTTT	CSASPSLRGISPLHF	TRBV20-1	NA	few	TRBJ1-6
TGCGCCAGCAGCCGAATGCTAGCGGGGGGCGTCGGGGAGACCCAGTACTTC	CASSRMLAGGVGETQYF	TRBV5-1	TRBD2	many	TRBJ2-5
TGCAGTGCAGGAGGAGGGGAGGCCAACTCCTACAATGAGCAGTTCTTC	CSAGGGEANSYNEQFF	TRBV20-1	NA	NA	TRBJ2-1
TGCGCCAGCACTTTTAGACAGGGGCCTCGGGAAAAACTGTTTTTT	CASTFRQGPREKLFF	TRBV10-2	TRBD1	many	TRBJ1-4
TGTGCCACCAGTGACTCACAGGGGGCGCGGAGTCAGCCCCAGCATTTT	CATSDSQGARSQPQHF	TRBV24-1	TRBD1	many	TRBJ1-5
TGCGCCAGCAGCTACGTGACTAGCTCCTATAGTTCACCACTCCACTTT	CASSYVTSSYSSPLHF	TRBV5-1	NA	NA	TRBJ1-6
TGTGCCAGCAGCTTGGGGATGTCAGGGGCGCGCTACGAGCAGTACTTC	CASSLGMSGARYEQYF	TRBV5-5	NA	many	TRBJ2-7
TGCAGTGCTAGAGATATTGCGGCAGGGGACTATGGCTACACCTTC	CSARDIAAGDYGYTF	TRBV20-1	NA	many	TRBJ1-2
TGCAGTGCTGGGGGGCCCCAAGAGACCCAGTACTTC	CSAGGPQETQYF	TRBV20-1	NA	many	TRBJ2-5
TGTGCCAGCAGCTTCAGCGGGAAGAACACCGGGGAGCTGTTTTTT	CASSFSGKNTGELFF	TRBV7-3	TRBD2	many	TRBJ2-2
TGTGCCACCAGTGACCCGGGACTAGAGGGAGTTTCCAACGTCCTGACTTTC	CATSDPGLEGVSNVLTF	TRBV24-1	TRBD2	many	TRBJ2-6
TGTGCCAGCAGCCAACTCCCTAACAGGGGGCCAAGGGCCTACGAGCAGTACTTC	CASSQLPNRGPRAYEQYF	TRBV3-1	TRBD1	NA	TRBJ2-7
TGCGCCAGCAGCTTGGAGACAGGCGCTACCTACGAGCAGTACTTC	CASSLETGATYEQYF	TRBV5-1	NA	many	TRBJ2-7
TGCAGTGCTAGTATTCTAGCGGGGAGAAACGAGCAGTACTTC	CSASILAGRNEQYF	TRBV20-1	TRBD2	many	TRBJ2-7
TGTGCCAGCAGTTTACGGGGACACAGGGACACTGAAGCTTTCTTT	CASSLRGHRDTEAFF	TRBV12-3/TRBV12-4	NA	many	TRBJ1-1
TGTGCCAGCAGCCCCTCGGGTAAGGGGGTCGGAACAGATACGCAGTATTTT	CASSPSGKGVGTDTQYF	TRBV28	NA	many	TRBJ2-3
TGTGCCAGCAGCCCGGGCCATAGTAATCAGCTCCAGCATTTT	CASSPGHSNQLQHF	TRBV5-5	NA	NA	TRBJ1-5
TGCAGCGTTGAAGCAGGAATCAATAACTATGGCTACACCTTC	CSVEAGINNYGYTF	TRBV29-1	NA	many	TRBJ1-2
TGTGCCAGCAGCTTGGCGTTTGCGAGGCTGAGAATGAAGTCCGGGGAGCTGTTTTTT	CASSLAFARLRMKSGELFF	TRBV5-6	NA	many	TRBJ2-2
TGTGCCAGCACTCCGTTGGGGAACACTGAAGCTTTCTTT	CASTPLGNTEAFF	TRBV12-3/TRBV12-4	NA	many	TRBJ1-1
TGCGCCAGCAGTGACCCCAGGCTAGGAAGCACCGGGGAGCTGTTTTTT	CASSDPRLGSTGELFF	TRBV10-2	NA	many	TRBJ2-2
TGTGCCAGCAGTTTCTCTGGGCCGGGTGAAAAACTGTTTTTT	CASSFSGPGEKLFF	TRBV27	NA	few	TRBJ1-4
TGTGCCAGCAGCTTAGGACACATGAACACTGAAGCTTTCTTT	CASSLGHMNTEAFF	TRBV7-8	NA	NA	TRBJ1-1
TGTGCCAGCAGCGCAGCTCCCTACCAGGGCAGAAAAAAGAACACTGAAGCTTTCTTT	CASSAAPYQGRKKNTEAFF	TRBV7-2	NA	many	TRBJ1-1
TGTGCCAGCAGTTCCGTAGCGGGGTCGGCCGGTGAGACCCTGTACTTT	CASSSVAGSAGETLYF	TRBV6-6	TRBD2	NA	TRBJ2-5
TGTGCCAGCAGTGAATCTGGACAGGGGGGGTATGGCTACACCTTC	CASSESGQGGYGYTF	TRBV25-1	TRBD1	many	TRBJ1-2
TGTGCCAGCAGTGTGGACAGGTCAAACATTCAGTACTTC	CASSVDRSNIQYF	TRBV2	TRBD1	many	TRBJ2-4
TGTGCCAGCAGTTTATCGAGAGCGTCCGAGACCCAGTACTTC	CASSLSRASETQYF	TRBV27	NA	few	TRBJ2-5
TGTGCCAGCAGCCCCCTCCGACTAGTTCAAGAGACCCAGTACTTC	CASSPLRLVQETQYF	TRBV7-8	NA	few	TRBJ2-5
TGTGCCAGCAGCTTGGGGACAGGGGGTATGTTAGCCGAAGCTTTCTTT	CASSLGTGGMLAEAFF	TRBV13	TRBD1	many	TRBJ1-1
TGTGCCAGCAGCCTACAGCGGGGGGGCCCAGATACGCAGTATTTT	CASSLQRGGPDTQYF	TRBV6-6	TRBD2	many	TRBJ2-3
TGTGCCAGCAGGGGGTGGGGAATAGGTTCACCCCTCCACTTT	CASRGWGIGSPLHF	TRBV7-6	NA	many	TRBJ1-6
TGTTACAGCAGCTTAAGCTCCATGAACACTGAAGCTTTCTTT	CYSSLSSMNTEAFF	TRBV5-5	NA	NA	TRBJ1-1
TGTGCCAGCAGTTCCTGGACAGGGGCCCGGCTATCTGGCTACACCTTC	CASSSWTGARLSGYTF	TRBV6-5	TRBD1	many	TRBJ1-2
TGCGCCAGCAGCGCCGCCCCGACAGGGGAGGGGGAGCTGTTTTTT	CASSAAPTGEGELFF	TRBV5-1	TRBD1	many	TRBJ2-2